This record looks at one T cell receptor (beta chain) sequence and its context. This clonotype was recorded many times. Its cognate antigen has yet to be identified. Qualities for individual bases were not recorded, and no much larger clone is one base off. The library relied on 5' RACE. Sequencing was performed on an Illumina HiSeq 2000. Template switching introduced a universal primer binding site; the final cDNA contained a unique molecular identifier, enabling accurate counting of TCR cDNA molecules. Specific primers in the conserved constant-segment region were used to synthesize first-strand cDNA for the TCR alpha and beta chains. Each cDNA library was double barcoded, with a SMART-Mk sample barcode plus Illumina barcodes, to control for contamination. TruSeq adapter sequences, together with Illumina sample barcodes, were added in two successive PCR steps. The TCR alpha and beta cDNA libraries were sequenced on the Illumina HiSeq platform using custom primers. As for the original processing: Unique molecular identifiers were extracted from raw reads with MiGEC, and CDR3 positions were determined with MiXCR. For each individual, recombination models were inferred using an EM algorithm with the repgenHMM and IGoR tools. The analysis of shared clonotypes was done with the tcR package in R, with sharing normalized by the product of cloneset sizes. To study raw recombination without the effects of thymic and clonal selection, out-of-frame nonproductive sequences were analyzed. In TCRdb, the public reads were trimmed at Q25 with fastp and aligned with MiXCR, with productive beta chains retained. Duplicate CDR3 protein sequences are folded into a single record with the most common DNA and genes. TCRdb, rather than the study authors, made the V and J calls. The sample profile shows about 280,000 distinct CDR3 sequences; about 8.1% of them were found once. In total, the top ten clones hold approximately 2.1% of the sample.

The sample is drawn from a study of identical twins (dated by TCRdb to the mid-2010s). Context from the whole study: TCR alpha and beta repertoires from monozygotic twins, unrelated adults of various ages and cord blood were deep-sequenced to test whether fetal clonotypes persist. To rule out contamination, the twin experiments were replicated at different times with different library preparation protocols.

From the cysteine up to the phenylalanine, the CDR3 has a length of 13 residues. Solely the CDR3 DNA is kept, with 39 bases framed from the first base. V has 7 bases trimmed and J has 6 bases trimmed; junction bases matching no gene number 3. Reading the germline V gene gives CDR1 SGHRS and CDR2 YFSETQ. All donors were healthy Caucasians. Three pairs of female monozygotic twins, all aged roughly 18 to 30 years, made up the twin cohort. Using Miltenyi CD45RO+ enrichment and human naive T-cell isolation kits, memory (CD45RO+) and naive T cells were isolated from PBMC. Overall results and qualifications from the work: Because the same donors could not be followed over many years, the conclusions relied on cross-sectional statistical analysis. Compared with coincidental sharing between unrelated individuals, an excess of low generation-probability sequences was observed among out-of-frame TCR alpha sequences shared between twins. Invariant T cells such as MAIT and iNKT could partly confound zero-insertion analyses, although diverse VJ usage argued against such confounding for most clonotypes. A weaker excess of twin sharing was found in beta out-of-frame sequences because the signal-to-noise ratio was lowered by fewer shared sequences. Recombination models systematically underestimated out-of-frame TCR alpha sharing in monozygotic twins but agreed with sharing between unrelated individuals. Fewer insertions were carried by abundant cord blood beta clonotypes, a similar but weaker trend appeared in young adult naive repertoires, and no such trend appeared in memory repertoires.

A further study also used this sample, focusing on yellow fever vaccine responses in identical twins. As the second publication notes: According to the authors, in identical twins the way T cells responded to vaccination appeared partly convergent and partly personalized. Focusing on identical twins, the study followed the T cell clones that responded to the vaccine, and did so with precision.

The sequenced material came from memory (CD45RO+) T cells sorted from blood. The intended sense of this specimen's cell subset or site label: CD45RO+ enriched T cells. The V and J segments used are TRBV5-1 and TRBJ1-6; TRBD1 matches 8 bases in the middle. The TCR sequence derives from a woman under 30 in good health. The sequence in DNA is TGCGCCAGCCAGGACAGGGCTAATTCACCCCTCCACTTT. Its protein reads: CASQDRANSPLHF.